There are a few counts of the clone carrying this T cell receptor beta chain. Template switching (which added a universal primer site) was used, and cDNA carried unique molecular identifiers. TCRdb analysed the 5' RACE reads with MiXCR anew, one entry per CDR3 protein. The table has about 200,000 distinct CDR3 sequences, under 10% seen once; the top ten hold 1.5% to 2.5%. All of the donors were Caucasians in good health. This specimen belongs to a study of identical twins. With 3 bases clipped from V and 2 bases from J, the junction kept 9 bases outside the gene matches. The germline V gene encodes CDR1 SGHVS and CDR2 FQNEAQ. This CDR3 contains 19 residues. These data also featured in a second study, about yellow fever vaccine responses in identical twins.

This sequence was found in a woman aged 18 to 35 in good health. The chain is built from TRBV7-8 and TRBJ2-3, with 15 bases matching TRBD2. The sequenced material came from memory (CD45RO+) T cells sorted from blood. In DNA, the CDR3 is TGTGCCAGCAGCTTTGTATCCGGGACTAGCGGGAGGAACACAGATACGCAGTATTTT. Translation: CASSFVSGTSGRNTDTQYF.